These 10 T cell receptor beta chains share one sample of origin, sequenced in a study of blood T cell repertoires in COVID-19. Some clones are missing from TCRdb's copy, which holds only in-frame ones; the method was immunoSEQ multiplex PCR. Seen here are some 350,000 clones, roughly nine tenths observed once, and the top ten hold about 1%. Sequenced: PBMCs or T cells enriched from blood (not recorded which). These receptors were obtained from a man aged 18-30 years who had recovered from COVID-19.

This clone was detected only once. The V and J genes are TRBV10-3 and TRBJ1-1, with TRBD1 matching 9 bases. CDR3 length: 14 amino acids. The V and J ends lost 6 bases and 4 bases, in that order; junction bases with no gene match: 6. Germline V gives CDR1 ENHRY, CDR2 SYGVKD. CDR3 sequence reads: CAIRGTGKGTEAFF. The CDR3 bases are TGTGCCATCAGAGGGACAGGGAAAGGCACTGAAGCTTTCTTT.

The chain is built from TRBV14 and TRBJ1-1; 7 bases align to TRBD1. The CDR3 runs to 13 residues. Unmatched junction bases numbered 6, after V lost 1 base and J lost 10 bases. Germline CDR1 and CDR2: SGHDN and FVKESK. CDR3 DNA: TGTGCCAGCAGCCAAGGGGACAGTAGGTCAGCTTTCTTT. Residues: CASSQGDSRSAFF.

The V and J genes are TRBV13 and TRBJ1-1; no clear D gene. The V end was cut by 0 bases, the J end by 7 bases, with 6 bases between. The V gene's germline CDR1 is PRHDT and CDR2 FYEKMQ (reference sequence). CDR3 size: 12 residues. The CDR3 DNA sequence: TGTGCCAGCAGCTTAGGTAGTAATGAAGCTTTCTTT. Translation gives CASSLGSNEAFF. Complete variable domain (other parts from reference TRBV13 and TRBJ1-1): AAGVIQSPRHLIKEKRETATLKCYPIPRHDTVYWYQQGPGQDPQFLISFYEKMQSDKGSIPDRFSAQQFSDYHSELNMSSLELGDSALYFCASSLGSNEAFFGQGTRLTVV.

In DNA form, the CDR3 reads TGCGCCAGCAGCCCGAGGGGGAGTGATCAGCCCCAGCATTTT. It encodes CASSPRGSDQPQHF. V usage is TRBV5-1 and J usage is TRBJ1-5, with a weak D call TRBD1 (6 bases). The CDR3 covers 14 residues. Germline V gene data show CDR1 as SGHRS and CDR2 as YFSETQ. V was pared by 4 bases and J by 5 bases, with 13 bases between. Variable domain in full (rest from reference TRBV5-1 and TRBJ1-5): KAGVTQTPRYLIKTRGQQVTLSCSPISGHRSVSWYQQTPGQGLQFLFEYFSETQRNKGNFPGRFSGRQFSNSRSEMNVSTLELGDSALYLCASSPRGSDQPQHFGDGTRLSIL.

V and J are TRBV28 and TRBJ2-7; weak D call: TRBD2 (6 bases). V lost 5 bases and J 0 bases, leaving 14 bases between the germline ends. The V gene's germline CDR1 is MDHEN and CDR2 SYDVKM. The CDR3 contains 15 residues. In DNA form, the CDR3 reads TGTGCCAGCAGTATTACTAGCCCGAGCTCCTACGAGCAGTACTTC. It specifies CASSITSPSSYEQYF.

The J gene is TRBJ1-1, the V gene TRBV5-4; D unclear. The CDR3 length is 13 residues. Trimming stripped 4 bases from V and 2 bases from J, with 9 bases between. Per the germline V gene, CDR1 is SGHNT and CDR2 is YYREEE (reference sequence). The CDR3 protein is CASSLQANTEAFF. The DNA of the CDR3 is TGTGCCAGCAGCCTTCAAGCAAACACTGAAGCTTTCTTT.

The V gene is TRBV27, the J gene TRBJ1-4, with TRBD1 matching 9 bases. With V trimmed by 6 bases and J by 3 bases, 8 bases remained unmatched. The CDR3 consists of 16 residues. Germline-derived CDR1 and CDR2 are MNHEY and SMNVEV (reference sequence). CDR3 sequence reads: CASSLGTGLANEKLFF. The CDR3 DNA is TGTGCCAGCAGCCTCGGGACAGGGTTGGCTAATGAAAAACTGTTTTTT.

The gene calls are TRBV27 and TRBJ1-5, with TRBD1 matching over 9 bases. CDR1 and CDR2 (germline): MNHEY, SMNVEV (reference sequence). This CDR3 is built from 18 residues. V was pared by 6 bases and J by 6 bases, with 18 bases of the junction left unmatched. CDR3 region: CASRMQGLGTGHSQPQHF. CDR3 DNA: TGTGCCAGCAGGATGCAAGGCCTCGGGACAGGGCATAGTCAGCCCCAGCATTTT.

The gene calls are TRBV9 and TRBJ2-3; 7 nucleotides align to TRBD2. The CDR3 is made up of 16 amino acids. V shed 3 bases, J shed 2 bases, and the junction held 9 bases outside the gene matches. The germline V gene has CDR1 SGDLS and CDR2 YYNGEE. The CDR3: CASSAPNGGNTDTQYF. In nucleotides, the CDR3 is TGTGCCAGCAGCGCCCCTAACGGGGGGAACACAGATACGCAGTATTTT. The variable domain in full, with the rest retrieved from reference TRBV9 and TRBJ2-3, is DSGVTQTPKHLITATGQRVTLRCSPRSGDLSVYWYQQSLDQGLQFLIQYYNGEERAKGNILERFSAQQFPDLHSELNLSSLELGDSALYFCASSAPNGGNTDTQYFGPGTRLTVL.

V is TRBV4-1 and J is TRBJ1-6; 7 bases agree with TRBD1. Germline lookup yields CDR1 MGHRA and CDR2 YSYEKL. There are 15 residues in the CDR3. V gave up 2 bases and J gave up 8 bases; unmatched junction bases: 6. CDR3: CASSQLTGKYSPLHF. The CDR3 DNA follows: TGCGCCAGCAGCCAACTGACAGGGAAGTATTCACCCCTCCACTTT.